The rows below give T cell receptor beta chains drawn from one sample of a study of spatial heterogeneity in lung cancer. Via MiXCR, TCRdb re-called the 5' RACE reads, giving one row per CDR3 protein. This table holds more than 25,000 distinct CDR3 sequences, about 6.3% found once. Here the sequenced sample was PBMCs, taken at follow-up. These receptors were obtained from a male donor with early-stage non-small cell lung cancer. Each CDR3 is given with its conserved first and last residue. A D gene is named only where the DNA matches it firmly. Rows give clone size only sometimes, using once, few, many, or a class for an expanded clone.

abundance	v_gene	j_gene	d_gene	CDR3aa	CDR3nt
many	TRBV5-4	TRBJ2-6	TRBD1	CASRTGTGAAWANVLTF	TGTGCCAGCAGGACCGGGACAGGGGCGGCTTGGGCCAACGTCCTGACTTTC
many	TRBV6-2/TRBV6-3	TRBJ2-2	NA	CASRTIYVTNTGELFF	TGTGCCAGCAGGACCATATACGTGACGAACACCGGGGAGCTGTTTTTT
many	TRBV6-2/TRBV6-3	TRBJ1-2	TRBD1	CASSYGGQAGGYTF	TGTGCCAGCAGTTACGGGGGACAGGCGGGAGGCTACACCTTC
many	TRBV18	TRBJ2-2	NA	CASSPQSGWRTGELFF	TGTGCCAGCTCACCACAGTCGGGATGGAGGACCGGGGAGCTGTTTTTT
NA	TRBV7-3	TRBJ1-1	NA	CASSLIRGTEAFF	TGTGCCAGCAGCTTAATCAGGGGCACTGAAGCTTTCTTT
many	TRBV16	TRBJ1-5	NA	CASSQGDQPQHF	TGTGCCAGCAGCCAGGGGGATCAGCCCCAGCATTTT
many	TRBV28	TRBJ1-2	NA	CASSSPGDYGYTF	TGTGCCAGCAGTTCCCCAGGGGACTATGGCTACACCTTC
many	TRBV4-2	TRBJ1-2	NA	CASSQDRAYGYTF	TGTGCCAGCAGCCAAGATCGAGCCTATGGCTACACCTTC
NA	TRBV7-2	TRBJ1-3	NA	CASRWGTGNTIYF	TGTGCCAGCAGGTGGGGTACTGGAAACACCATATATTTT
NA	TRBV9	TRBJ1-1	TRBD1	CASSPEDRENTEAFF	TGTGCCAGCAGCCCCGAGGACAGGGAGAACACTGAAGCTTTCTTT
few	TRBV6-6	TRBJ2-2	NA	CASSNPGRSGELFF	TGTGCCAGCAGTAATCCCGGGAGATCCGGGGAGCTGTTTTTT
many	TRBV9	TRBJ2-7	TRBD1	CASSLVGDSLGEQYF	TGTGCCAGCAGCCTCGTCGGGGACAGTTTAGGCGAGCAGTACTTC
many	TRBV18	TRBJ1-5	TRBD1	CASSPTGQGGNQPQHF	TGTGCCAGCTCACCCACGGGACAGGGGGGGAATCAGCCCCAGCATTTT
NA	TRBV7-2	TRBJ2-3	TRBD2	CASLSGSLADTQYF	TGTGCCAGCTTGAGCGGGAGTTTGGCAGATACGCAGTATTTT
many	TRBV11-1	TRBJ2-1	NA	CASSLRTNNEQFF	TGTGCCAGCAGCCTACGGACTAACAATGAGCAGTTCTTC